The 2 T cell receptor beta chains given below trace back to one sample, sequenced in a study of blood T cell repertoires in COVID-19. Sequencing was performed with immunoSEQ multiplex PCR; in TCRdb, only in-frame clones are kept and a portion is missing. This sample has around 380,000 clones; 70% to 85% occur once, and the top ten carry roughly 1.1%. The specimen was peripheral blood. The receptors originated from a human donor with acute or convalescent COVID-19. The donor label of this sample is uncertain.

The V gene is TRBV19, the J gene TRBJ1-5, with 8 nucleotides matching TRBD1. Looked up from germline, CDR1 is LNHDA and CDR2 is SQIVND (reference sequence). Unmatched junction bases numbered 8, after V lost 4 bases and J lost 0 bases. The CDR3 runs 17 residues. CDR3 sequence (DNA): TGTGCCAGTAGTAAGGACAGGGAAGTGTATAGCAATCAGCCCCAGCATTTT. Encoded protein: CASSKDREVYSNQPQHF. Using reference TRBV19 and TRBJ1-5 for the parts outside the CDR3, the full variable domain is DGGITQSPKYLFRKEGQNVTLSCEQNLNHDAMYWYRQDPGQGLRLIYYSQIVNDFQKGDIAEGYSVSREKKESFPLTVTSAQKNPTAFYLCASSKDREVYSNQPQHFGDGTRLSIL.

The rearrangement joins TRBV2 to TRBJ1-5; 8 bases map to TRBD1. Germline assignment: CDR1 SNHLY and CDR2 FYNNEI. This CDR3 has 16 residues. V shed 7 bases and J 3 bases; nucleotides not matched to a gene: 11. CDR3 protein: CASTQRTGRANQPQHF. CDR3 DNA sequence: TGTGCCAGCACTCAGAGGACAGGGCGAGCCAATCAGCCCCAGCATTTT.